The clone carrying this TCR beta chain has just one count. The data were taken from a study of blood T cell repertoires in COVID-19. In the study overall: The United States, Italy and Spain were the sources of the acute and convalescent COVID-19 samples. T cells, B-cell-depleted T cells, or PBMCs provided the cDNA or gDNA that served as material.

The CDR3 loop spans 14 amino acids. The V and J ends lost 3 bases and 2 bases respectively, with 10 bases between them. Germline CDR1 and CDR2: LNHDA and SQIVND (reference sequence). Study processing details: The assay estimated nucleated cells by amplifying reference gene primers. The assay was immunoSEQ multiplex PCR, and TCRdb's table has in-frame clones only and misses some. From that table come the V and J calls and clone size; the DNA was used to work out D and trimming. The sample consists of roughly 87,000 clones, around 75% of them appearing once. The TCR was taken from a woman between 45 and 60 years old with acute or convalescent COVID-19. Sequences were obtained from peripheral blood. V and J are TRBV19 and TRBJ1-2; D is unclear. The CDR3 spells CASSMGSLNYGYTF. The CDR3 nucleotides read TGTGCCAGTAGTATGGGCAGTTTAAACTATGGCTACACCTTC.